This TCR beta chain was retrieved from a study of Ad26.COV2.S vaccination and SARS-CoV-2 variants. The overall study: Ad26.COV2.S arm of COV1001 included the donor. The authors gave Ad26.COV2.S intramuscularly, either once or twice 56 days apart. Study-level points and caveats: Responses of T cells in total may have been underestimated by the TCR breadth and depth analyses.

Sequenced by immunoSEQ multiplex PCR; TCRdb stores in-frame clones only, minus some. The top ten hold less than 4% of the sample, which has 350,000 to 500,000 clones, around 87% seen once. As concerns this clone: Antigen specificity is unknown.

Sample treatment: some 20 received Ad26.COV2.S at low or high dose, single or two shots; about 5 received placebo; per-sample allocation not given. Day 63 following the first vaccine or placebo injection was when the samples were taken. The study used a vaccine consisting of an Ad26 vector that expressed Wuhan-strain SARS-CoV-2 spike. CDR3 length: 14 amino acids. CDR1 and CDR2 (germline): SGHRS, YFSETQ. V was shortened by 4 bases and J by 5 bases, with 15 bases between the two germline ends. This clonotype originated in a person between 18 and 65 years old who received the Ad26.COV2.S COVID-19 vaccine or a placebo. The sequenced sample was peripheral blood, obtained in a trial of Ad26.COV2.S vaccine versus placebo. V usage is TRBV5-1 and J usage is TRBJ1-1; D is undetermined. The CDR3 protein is CASSGGASRTEAFF. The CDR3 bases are TGCGCCAGCAGCGGAGGCGCTTCCCGAACTGAAGCTTTCTTT.